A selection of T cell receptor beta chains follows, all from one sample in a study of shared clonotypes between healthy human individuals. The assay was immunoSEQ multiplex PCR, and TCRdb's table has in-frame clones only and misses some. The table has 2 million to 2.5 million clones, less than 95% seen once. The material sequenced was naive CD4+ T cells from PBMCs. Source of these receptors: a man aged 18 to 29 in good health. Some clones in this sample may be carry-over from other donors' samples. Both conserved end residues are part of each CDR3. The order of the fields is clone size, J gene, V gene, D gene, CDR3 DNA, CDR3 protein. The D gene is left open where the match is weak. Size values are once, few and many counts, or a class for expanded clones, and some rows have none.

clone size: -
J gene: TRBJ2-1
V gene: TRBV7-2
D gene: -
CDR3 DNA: TGTGCCAGCAGCTTGCTGCGGACTGAGCAGTTCTTC
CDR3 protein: CASSLLRTEQFF

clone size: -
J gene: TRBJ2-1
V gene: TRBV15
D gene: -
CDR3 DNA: TGTGCCACCAGCAGAGATTTCGGTTCCTACAATGAGCAGTTCTTC
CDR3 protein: CATSRDFGSYNEQFF

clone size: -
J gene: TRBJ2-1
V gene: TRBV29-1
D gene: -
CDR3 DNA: TGCAGCGTTGAAGGGGGCTCGGGTCACAATGAGCAGTTCTTC
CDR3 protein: CSVEGGSGHNEQFF

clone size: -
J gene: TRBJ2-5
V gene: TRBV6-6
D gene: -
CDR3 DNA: TGTGCCACGAGGCCCGGCGGGGCCCAAGAGACCCAGTACTTC
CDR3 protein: CATRPGGAQETQYF

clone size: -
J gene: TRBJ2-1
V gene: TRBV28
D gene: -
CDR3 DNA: TGTGCCACGGTTACGACAGGTGGGAATACGTTGAGCTCCTACAATGAGCAGTTCTTC
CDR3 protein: CATVTTGGNTLSSYNEQFF

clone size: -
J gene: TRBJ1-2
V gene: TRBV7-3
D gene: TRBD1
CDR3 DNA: TGTGCCAGCAGCTTAACCCGAGGGACAGTCAACTATGGCTACACCTTC
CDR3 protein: CASSLTRGTVNYGYTF

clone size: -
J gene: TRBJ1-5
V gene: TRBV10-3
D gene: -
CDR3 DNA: TGTGCCACTAAGAAGGCCCTGGACCAGCCCCAGCATTTT
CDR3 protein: CATKKALDQPQHF

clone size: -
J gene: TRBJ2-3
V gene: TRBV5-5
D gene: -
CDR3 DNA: TGTGCCAGCAGGACGGCTAGCACAGATACGCAGTATTTT
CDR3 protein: CASRTASTDTQYF

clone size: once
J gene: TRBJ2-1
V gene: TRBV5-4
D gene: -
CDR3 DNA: TGTGCCAGCAGCCCGACCGGCAGCTCCTACAATGAGCAGTTCTTC
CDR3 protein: CASSPTGSSYNEQFF

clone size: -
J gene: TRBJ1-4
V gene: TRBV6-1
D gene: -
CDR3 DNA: TGTGCCAGCAGTGAAGTCCCAGCCCTGGGTGAAAAACTGTTTTTT
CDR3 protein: CASSEVPALGEKLFF

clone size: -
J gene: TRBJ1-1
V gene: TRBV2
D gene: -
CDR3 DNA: TGTGCCAGCAGTGAATCCGGAAACACTGAAGCTTTCTTT
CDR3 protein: CASSESGNTEAFF

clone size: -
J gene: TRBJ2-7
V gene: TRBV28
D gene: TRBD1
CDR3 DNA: TGTGCCAGCAGTTTATTGCCAACAGGGGGCAGGTACGAGCAGTACTTC
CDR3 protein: CASSLLPTGGRYEQYF

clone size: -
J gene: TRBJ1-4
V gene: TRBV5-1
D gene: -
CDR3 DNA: TGCGCCAGCAGCTTACAGGGAGGGAGTGAAAAACTGTTTTTT
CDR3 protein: CASSLQGGSEKLFF

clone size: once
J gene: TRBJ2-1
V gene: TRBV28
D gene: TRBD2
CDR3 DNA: TGTGCCAGCATGGGACTAGCGGGGGGGAAGCAGTTCTTC
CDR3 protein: CASMGLAGGKQFF

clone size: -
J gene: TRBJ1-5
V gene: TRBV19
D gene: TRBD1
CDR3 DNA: TGTGCCAGTAGTCCTATAAACAGGGGCGGCAATCAGCCCCAGCATTTT
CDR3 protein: CASSPINRGGNQPQHF

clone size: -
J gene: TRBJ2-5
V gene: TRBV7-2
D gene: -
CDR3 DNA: TGTGCCAGCAGCTTATTAGCGGCAGACCAAGGGACCCAGTACTTC
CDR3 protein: CASSLLAADQGTQYF

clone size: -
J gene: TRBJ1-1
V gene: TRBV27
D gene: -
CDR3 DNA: TGTGCCAGCCGCGGGTGGGGTCAGGGGCGAAACACTGAAGCTTTCTTT
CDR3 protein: CASRGWGQGRNTEAFF

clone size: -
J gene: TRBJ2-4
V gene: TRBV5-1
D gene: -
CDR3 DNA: TGCGCCAGCAGCGATAATAGGGAAAACATTCAGTACTTC
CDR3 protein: CASSDNRENIQYF

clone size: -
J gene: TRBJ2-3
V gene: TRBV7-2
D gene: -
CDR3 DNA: TGTGCCAGCAGCTCCGCCCTCGGTAGGAGGGATACGCAGTATTTT
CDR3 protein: CASSSALGRRDTQYF

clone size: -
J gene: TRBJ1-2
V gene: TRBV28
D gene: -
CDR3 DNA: TGTGCCAGCAGTTTTGAAGGATATGGCTACACCTTC
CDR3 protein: CASSFEGYGYTF

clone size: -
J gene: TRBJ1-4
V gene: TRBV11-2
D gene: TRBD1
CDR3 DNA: TGTGCCAGCAGCTTAGTTGGGACAGATAATGAAAAACTGTTTTTT
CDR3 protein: CASSLVGTDNEKLFF

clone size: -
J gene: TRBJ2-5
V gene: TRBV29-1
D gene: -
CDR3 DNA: TGCAGCGTTGTGGGGGCTCAAGAGACCCAGTACTTC
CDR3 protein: CSVVGAQETQYF

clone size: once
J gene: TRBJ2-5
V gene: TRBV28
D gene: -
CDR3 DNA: TGTGCCAGCGTATCTCGGACCGGGTTCGGGGGGACCCAGTACTTC
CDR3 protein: CASVSRTGFGGTQYF

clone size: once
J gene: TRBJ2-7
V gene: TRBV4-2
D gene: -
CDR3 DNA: TGTGCCAGCAGCCAGGCAAAGGGAGACTACGAGCAGTACTTC
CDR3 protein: CASSQAKGDYEQYF

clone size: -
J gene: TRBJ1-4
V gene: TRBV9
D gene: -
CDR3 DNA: TGTGCCAGCAGCGTGGGGGGGCTGGATGAAAAACTGTTTTTT
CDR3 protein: CASSVGGLDEKLFF

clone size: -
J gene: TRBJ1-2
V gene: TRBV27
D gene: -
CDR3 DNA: TGTGCCAGCAGTTTGGCCCGCAAGGGGGGAGCCTATGGCTACACCTTC
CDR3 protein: CASSLARKGGAYGYTF

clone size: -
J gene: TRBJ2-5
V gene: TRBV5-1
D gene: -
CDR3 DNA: TGCGCCAGCAGCGCCGGACAGCAAGAGACCCAGTACTTC
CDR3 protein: CASSAGQQETQYF

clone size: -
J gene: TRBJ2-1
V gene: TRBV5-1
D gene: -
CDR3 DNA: TGCGCCAGCAGCTTCCCGAGGTCCTACAATGAGCAGTTCTTC
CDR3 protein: CASSFPRSYNEQFF

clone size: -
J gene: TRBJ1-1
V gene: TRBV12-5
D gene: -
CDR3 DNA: TGTGCTAGTGGTTTGGTACTGGGCCAGGTGAACACTGAAGCTTTCTTT
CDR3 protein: CASGLVLGQVNTEAFF

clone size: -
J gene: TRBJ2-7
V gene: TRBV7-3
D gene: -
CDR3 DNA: TGTGCCAGCAGCTTAGACCACTCCTACGAGCAGTACTTC
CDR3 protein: CASSLDHSYEQYF

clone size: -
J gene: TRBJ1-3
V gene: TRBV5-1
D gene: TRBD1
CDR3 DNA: TGCGCCAGCAGCTCGGGACAGAGCTCTGGAAACACCATATATTTT
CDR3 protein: CASSSGQSSGNTIYF

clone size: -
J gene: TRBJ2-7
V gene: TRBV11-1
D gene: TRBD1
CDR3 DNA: TGTGCCAGCAGCTCGAGCCGGGACAGGGGCATCTCCTACGAGCAGTACTTC
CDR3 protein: CASSSSRDRGISYEQYF

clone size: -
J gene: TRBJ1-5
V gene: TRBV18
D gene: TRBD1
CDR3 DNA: TGTGCCAGCTCACTTGGACAGGGCAACAATCAGCCCCAGCATTTT
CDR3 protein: CASSLGQGNNQPQHF

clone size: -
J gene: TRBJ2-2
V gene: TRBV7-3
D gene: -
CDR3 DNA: TGTGCCAGCAGCTTACAGTCGAGGAACACCGGGGAGCTGTTTTTT
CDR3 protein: CASSLQSRNTGELFF

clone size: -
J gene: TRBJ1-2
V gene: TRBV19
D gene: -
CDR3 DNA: TGTGCCAGTAGTATAACGGGCAGACCTCTTAACTATGGCTACACCTTC
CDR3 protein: CASSITGRPLNYGYTF